This T cell receptor beta chain stems from a study of blood T cells in healthy people across ages. A second 7 to 11 cycle PCR used barcoded and J-beta primers. TCRdb called the 5' RACE reads again in MiXCR, with one record for every CDR3 protein. Of approximately 800,000 distinct CDR3 sequences detected, about half appear once; the ten largest clones hold 15% to 20%. This CDR3 is 14 amino acids long. The V end was cut by 3 bases, the J end by 7 bases, with 13 bases between. With respect to this clonotype: The antigen remains unidentified.

Study observations and caveats: Diversity was higher, and naive CD4+ cells more numerous, in long-lived donors than in aged donors.

Material: blood. This rearrangement joins TRBV12-3 or TRBV12-4 to TRBJ1-5; D unresolved. The source of this sequence is a man of 80 years or more in good health. The CDR3 DNA reads as TGTGCCAGCAGTTTTGGCCAGGTCTTGCAGCCCCAGCATTTT. Translation gives CASSFGQVLQPQHF.